These T cell receptor beta chains were read from a single sample in a study of beta chain features in type 1 diabetes. Sequencing used immunoSEQ multiplex PCR; TCRdb keeps in-frame clones, though not all of them. The data hold roughly 150,000 clones, with roughly 8% observed a single time. Sequenced material: central memory CD4+ T cells from blood. The receptors were gathered from a man aged 18 to 35 with type 1 diabetes. CDR3s include the opening cysteine and the closing phenylalanine or tryptophan. A D gene is named only where the DNA matches it firmly. Expanded clones get a size class; other rows say once, few or many, or leave the size out.

CDR3aa: CASSRTSGTQETQYF; CDR3nt: TGTGCCAGCAGCCGGACTAGCGGAACTCAAGAGACCCAGTACTTC; abundance: -; d_gene: TRBD2; j_gene: TRBJ2-5; v_gene: TRBV5-4
CDR3aa: CASSFGTGGDQPQHF; CDR3nt: TGTGCCAGCAGTTTCGGGACAGGGGGCGATCAGCCCCAGCATTTT; abundance: few; d_gene: TRBD1; j_gene: TRBJ1-5; v_gene: TRBV28
CDR3aa: CASSSGLLNTGELFF; CDR3nt: TGTGCCAGCAGTTCCGGACTCTTGAACACCGGGGAGCTGTTTTTT; abundance: few; d_gene: -; j_gene: TRBJ2-2; v_gene: TRBV6-6
CDR3aa: CASSQDRVGGNTIYF; CDR3nt: TGCGCCAGCAGCCAAGATCGGGTTGGTGGAAACACCATATATTTT; abundance: -; d_gene: -; j_gene: TRBJ1-3; v_gene: TRBV4-3
CDR3aa: CASSYRSQGSGYTF; CDR3nt: TGTGCCAGCAGCTATAGATCGCAGGGGTCTGGCTACACCTTC; abundance: few; d_gene: -; j_gene: TRBJ1-2; v_gene: TRBV7-9
CDR3aa: CAIKGSRNIGELFF; CDR3nt: TGTGCCATCAAGGGGTCCAGGAACATTGGGGAGCTGTTTTTT; abundance: few; d_gene: -; j_gene: TRBJ2-2; v_gene: TRBV10-3
CDR3aa: CASSTTGGFYEQYF; CDR3nt: TGTGCCAGCAGTACGACAGGGGGTTTTTACGAGCAGTACTTC; abundance: -; d_gene: TRBD1; j_gene: TRBJ2-7; v_gene: TRBV6-5
CDR3aa: CAWKDLRGGPQHF; CDR3nt: TGTGCCTGGAAGGACCTCAGGGGCGGGCCCCAGCATTTT; abundance: -; d_gene: -; j_gene: TRBJ1-5; v_gene: TRBV30
CDR3aa: CASSPVWSSAQYEQYF; CDR3nt: TGTGCCAGCAGCCCTGTCTGGTCCAGCGCTCAATACGAGCAGTACTTC; abundance: -; d_gene: -; j_gene: TRBJ2-7; v_gene: TRBV14
CDR3aa: CAWRSRGRVTDTQYF; CDR3nt: TGTGCCTGGAGGTCTCGCGGGAGAGTAACAGATACGCAGTATTTT; abundance: -; d_gene: TRBD2; j_gene: TRBJ2-3; v_gene: TRBV30
CDR3aa: CASSDQRGDTQYF; CDR3nt: TGTGCCAGCAGTGATCAACGGGGAGATACGCAGTATTTT; abundance: few; d_gene: -; j_gene: TRBJ2-3; v_gene: TRBV6-4
CDR3aa: CASSQPPPQDTQYF; CDR3nt: TGTGCCAGCAGCCAGCCCCCGCCTCAGGATACGCAGTATTTT; abundance: -; d_gene: -; j_gene: TRBJ2-3; v_gene: TRBV4-2
CDR3aa: CAISGHRDRGRREETQYF; CDR3nt: TGTGCCATCAGTGGACACCGGGACAGGGGGCGTAGGGAGGAGACCCAGTACTTC; abundance: -; d_gene: TRBD1; j_gene: TRBJ2-5; v_gene: TRBV10-3
CDR3aa: CASSSRDRGSTEAFF; CDR3nt: TGTGCCAGCAGCAGCCGGGACAGGGGAAGCACTGAAGCTTTCTTT; abundance: -; d_gene: TRBD1; j_gene: TRBJ1-1; v_gene: TRBV7-9
CDR3aa: CASSLGGTGMGYTF; CDR3nt: TGTGCCAGCAGCTTAGGAGGGACAGGGATGGGCTACACCTTC; abundance: -; d_gene: TRBD1; j_gene: TRBJ1-2; v_gene: TRBV7-2
CDR3aa: CSVGQALMGAQYF; CDR3nt: TGCAGCGTTGGACAGGCTCTGATGGGCGCCCAGTACTTC; abundance: few; d_gene: -; j_gene: TRBJ2-5; v_gene: TRBV29-1
CDR3aa: CASSPLAGVRNEQFF; CDR3nt: TGTGCCAGCTCACCACTAGCGGGAGTACGCAATGAGCAGTTCTTC; abundance: -; d_gene: TRBD2; j_gene: TRBJ2-1; v_gene: TRBV18
CDR3aa: CAWKFIGSAAYNEQFF; CDR3nt: TGTGCCTGGAAGTTTATTGGGAGCGCCGCCTACAATGAGCAGTTCTTC; abundance: -; d_gene: -; j_gene: TRBJ2-1; v_gene: TRBV30
CDR3aa: CASRMGGGGSTDTQYF; CDR3nt: TGTGCCAGCAGAATGGGCGGGGGCGGCAGCACAGATACGCAGTATTTT; abundance: -; d_gene: -; j_gene: TRBJ2-3; v_gene: TRBV28
CDR3aa: CASSTDSGGYTF; CDR3nt: TGTGCCAGCAGCACCGACAGTGGAGGCTACACCTTC; abundance: few; d_gene: -; j_gene: TRBJ1-2; v_gene: TRBV5-4
CDR3aa: CASSVSSRDRGRETQYF; CDR3nt: TGTGCCAGCAGCGTGTCAAGCCGGGACAGGGGGAGAGAGACCCAGTACTTC; abundance: few; d_gene: TRBD1; j_gene: TRBJ2-5; v_gene: TRBV9
CDR3aa: CASSPRQGTDTQYF; CDR3nt: TGTGCCAGCTCCCCCAGACAGGGCACAGATACGCAGTATTTT; abundance: -; d_gene: -; j_gene: TRBJ2-3; v_gene: TRBV18
CDR3aa: CASSYQAGRNEQFF; CDR3nt: TGTGCCAGCAGCTACCAAGCGGGTAGAAATGAGCAGTTCTTC; abundance: few; d_gene: -; j_gene: TRBJ2-1; v_gene: TRBV7-6
CDR3aa: CASTTSPPGQVHSGANVLTF; CDR3nt: TGTGCCAGTACCACCTCCCCCCCGGGACAGGTGCACTCTGGGGCCAACGTCCTGACTTTC; abundance: -; d_gene: TRBD1; j_gene: TRBJ2-6; v_gene: TRBV19
CDR3aa: CASSFSSGRDSYNEQFF; CDR3nt: TGCGCCAGCAGCTTCTCTAGCGGGAGGGATTCCTACAATGAGCAGTTCTTC; abundance: few; d_gene: TRBD2; j_gene: TRBJ2-1; v_gene: TRBV5-1
CDR3aa: CVVSAGEFWGTGELFF; CDR3nt: TGTGTTGTATCGGCAGGGGAATTCTGGGGCACCGGGGAGCTGTTTTTT; abundance: -; d_gene: -; j_gene: TRBJ2-2; v_gene: TRBV30
CDR3aa: CASSATSEQETQYF; CDR3nt: TGTGCCAGCAGTGCGACTAGCGAACAAGAGACCCAGTACTTC; abundance: -; d_gene: TRBD2; j_gene: TRBJ2-5; v_gene: TRBV6-6
CDR3aa: CASSLIQGAAFF; CDR3nt: TGTGCCAGCAGCTTAATACAGGGCGCTGCTTTCTTT; abundance: few; d_gene: -; j_gene: TRBJ1-1; v_gene: TRBV21-1
CDR3aa: CASSYSGFVEKLFF; CDR3nt: TGTGCCAGCAGTTATTCCGGGTTCGTCGAAAAACTGTTTTTT; abundance: few; d_gene: -; j_gene: TRBJ1-4; v_gene: TRBV6-6
CDR3aa: CASMEGNNYGYTF; CDR3nt: TGTGCCAGTATGGAGGGGAATAACTATGGCTACACCTTC; abundance: few; d_gene: -; j_gene: TRBJ1-2; v_gene: TRBV19
CDR3aa: CSAQPRETQYF; CDR3nt: TGCAGTGCCCAACCCCGGGAGACCCAGTACTTC; abundance: -; d_gene: -; j_gene: TRBJ2-5; v_gene: TRBV20-1
CDR3aa: CAWSGGDRLFF; CDR3nt: TGTGCCTGGAGTGGGGGGGATCGTCTGTTCTTC; abundance: -; d_gene: -; j_gene: TRBJ2-1; v_gene: TRBV30
CDR3aa: CASRVGTGGSYGYTF; CDR3nt: TGCGCCAGCAGAGTCGGGACAGGGGGCAGCTATGGCTACACCTTC; abundance: -; d_gene: TRBD1; j_gene: TRBJ1-2; v_gene: TRBV5-1
CDR3aa: CAISGVGGPAATQYF; CDR3nt: TGTGCCATCAGTGGTGTAGGCGGCCCCGCAGCTACGCAGTATTTT; abundance: -; d_gene: -; j_gene: TRBJ2-3; v_gene: TRBV10-3
CDR3aa: CASSIRSTAGSYEQYF; CDR3nt: TGTGCCAGTAGTATCCGTTCAACAGCGGGGTCCTACGAGCAGTACTTC; abundance: few; d_gene: TRBD2; j_gene: TRBJ2-7; v_gene: TRBV19
CDR3aa: CASSPDRYSNQPQHF; CDR3nt: TGTGCCAGCAGCCCGGACAGATATAGCAATCAGCCCCAGCATTTT; abundance: -; d_gene: -; j_gene: TRBJ1-5; v_gene: TRBV16
CDR3aa: CASSFGLAGTGSQETQYF; CDR3nt: TGCGCCAGCAGCTTCGGACTAGCGGGTACGGGGAGTCAAGAGACCCAGTACTTC; abundance: few; d_gene: TRBD2; j_gene: TRBJ2-5; v_gene: TRBV4-3
CDR3aa: CASSATSYFTDTQYF; CDR3nt: TGTGCCAGCAGCGCGACTAGCTACTTCACAGATACGCAGTATTTT; abundance: few; d_gene: TRBD2; j_gene: TRBJ2-3; v_gene: TRBV9
CDR3aa: CASSRGGLADTQYF; CDR3nt: TGTGCCAGCAGCAGGGGGGGCCTGGCAGATACGCAGTATTTT; abundance: many; d_gene: -; j_gene: TRBJ2-3; v_gene: TRBV9
CDR3aa: CASSQSTSGGWNEQFF; CDR3nt: TGCGCCAGCAGCCAATCCACCAGCGGGGGTTGGAATGAGCAGTTCTTC; abundance: -; d_gene: TRBD2; j_gene: TRBJ2-1; v_gene: TRBV4-1
CDR3aa: CASSATRPPYQETQYF; CDR3nt: TGTGCCAGCAGCGCGACTAGGCCCCCATACCAAGAGACCCAGTACTTC; abundance: few; d_gene: -; j_gene: TRBJ2-5; v_gene: TRBV5-5
CDR3aa: CASSLAGLELYEQYF; CDR3nt: TGCGCCAGCAGCTTGGCCGGACTAGAGCTCTACGAGCAGTACTTC; abundance: -; d_gene: TRBD2; j_gene: TRBJ2-7; v_gene: TRBV5-1
CDR3aa: CASSLYTEAFF; CDR3nt: TGTGCCAGCAGTCTTTACACTGAAGCTTTCTTT; abundance: -; d_gene: -; j_gene: TRBJ1-1; v_gene: TRBV25-1
CDR3aa: CSVGRAQSTDTQYF; CDR3nt: TGCAGCGTAGGGAGAGCCCAGAGCACAGATACGCAGTATTTT; abundance: -; d_gene: -; j_gene: TRBJ2-3; v_gene: TRBV29-1
CDR3aa: CASRSDLAGIYEQYF; CDR3nt: TGCGCCAGCAGATCTGATCTAGCTGGGATTTACGAGCAGTACTTC; abundance: -; d_gene: -; j_gene: TRBJ2-7; v_gene: TRBV5-1
CDR3aa: CASSARGLAGNTGELFF; CDR3nt: TGCGCCAGCAGTGCCCGGGGACTAGCGGGGAACACCGGGGAGCTGTTTTTT; abundance: few; d_gene: TRBD2; j_gene: TRBJ2-2; v_gene: TRBV10-1
CDR3aa: CATSRGSQLGYTF; CDR3nt: TGTGCCACCAGCAGAGGCTCCCAACTTGGCTACACCTTC; abundance: -; d_gene: -; j_gene: TRBJ1-2; v_gene: TRBV15
CDR3aa: CASRVTTDTQYF; CDR3nt: TGTGCCAGCAGGGTCACTACAGATACGCAGTATTTT; abundance: -; d_gene: -; j_gene: TRBJ2-3; v_gene: TRBV11-2
CDR3aa: CSVWGGVSTDTQYF; CDR3nt: TGCAGCGTGTGGGGAGGGGTTAGCACAGATACGCAGTATTTT; abundance: -; d_gene: TRBD2; j_gene: TRBJ2-3; v_gene: TRBV29-1
CDR3aa: CASSSGRYGPQHF; CDR3nt: TGTGCCAGCAGTTCAGGGCGGTATGGGCCCCAGCATTTT; abundance: few; d_gene: -; j_gene: TRBJ1-5; v_gene: TRBV6-5
CDR3aa: CAISEGQGRNNEQFF; CDR3nt: TGTGCCATCAGTGAGGGACAGGGTAGGAACAATGAGCAGTTCTTC; abundance: -; d_gene: TRBD1; j_gene: TRBJ2-1; v_gene: TRBV10-3
CDR3aa: CASSNLRGPETQYF; CDR3nt: TGTGCCAGTAGTAACCTCAGGGGGCCAGAGACCCAGTACTTC; abundance: -; d_gene: TRBD1; j_gene: TRBJ2-5; v_gene: TRBV19
CDR3aa: CASSMVRLAKNIQYF; CDR3nt: TGTGCCAGTAGTATGGTCAGACTAGCCAAAAACATTCAGTACTTC; abundance: many; d_gene: -; j_gene: TRBJ2-4; v_gene: TRBV19
CDR3aa: CASSLRWTGGGEQYF; CDR3nt: TGTGCCAGCAGCTTGCGCTGGACAGGGGGTGGCGAGCAGTACTTC; abundance: few; d_gene: TRBD1; j_gene: TRBJ2-7; v_gene: TRBV5-5
CDR3aa: CASRQGLGDTGELFF; CDR3nt: TGTGCCAGCAGACAGGGTCTAGGTGACACCGGGGAGCTGTTTTTT; abundance: -; d_gene: -; j_gene: TRBJ2-2; v_gene: TRBV11-3
CDR3aa: CASSLRRNNYGYTF; CDR3nt: TGTGCCAGCAGCTTAAGGCGGAATAACTATGGCTACACCTTC; abundance: -; d_gene: -; j_gene: TRBJ1-2; v_gene: TRBV7-2
CDR3aa: CASSSAWTSGRETQYF; CDR3nt: TGTGCCAGCAGCTCAGCCTGGACTAGCGGGAGAGAGACCCAGTACTTC; abundance: -; d_gene: TRBD2; j_gene: TRBJ2-5; v_gene: TRBV7-6
CDR3aa: CASSFFSPGQGAFGYTF; CDR3nt: TGTGCCAGCAGCTTTTTTTCCCCCGGACAGGGGGCGTTTGGCTACACCTTC; abundance: -; d_gene: TRBD1; j_gene: TRBJ1-2; v_gene: TRBV5-6
CDR3aa: CASSLSSVVAYEQYF; CDR3nt: TGTGCCAGTAGTCTTTCGAGCGTCGTAGCCTACGAGCAGTACTTC; abundance: -; d_gene: -; j_gene: TRBJ2-7; v_gene: TRBV19